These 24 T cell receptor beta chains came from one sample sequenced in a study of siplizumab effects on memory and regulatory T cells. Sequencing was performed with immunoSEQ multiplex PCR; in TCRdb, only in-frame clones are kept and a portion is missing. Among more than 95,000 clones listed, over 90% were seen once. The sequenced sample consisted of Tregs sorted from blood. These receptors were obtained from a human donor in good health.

The CDR3 DNA reads as TGCGCCAGCAGCTTGGCCGCACAGGGGGTAAATGAGCAGTTCTTC. This encodes CASSLAAQGVNEQFF. The chain uses TRBV5-1 and TRBJ2-1, with 8 bases identical to TRBD1. Losses at the gene ends were 0 bases for V and 7 bases for J; bases not matched to a gene: 6. This CDR3 comprises 15 residues. Germline loops: CDR1 SGHRS, CDR2 YFSETQ.

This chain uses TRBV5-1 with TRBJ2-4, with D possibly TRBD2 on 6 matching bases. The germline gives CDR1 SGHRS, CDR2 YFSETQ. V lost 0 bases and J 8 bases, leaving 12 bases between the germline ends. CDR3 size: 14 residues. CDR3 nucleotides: TGCGCCAGCAGCTTGGCGGACCGCGGGGACATTCAGTACTTC. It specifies CASSLADRGDIQYF.

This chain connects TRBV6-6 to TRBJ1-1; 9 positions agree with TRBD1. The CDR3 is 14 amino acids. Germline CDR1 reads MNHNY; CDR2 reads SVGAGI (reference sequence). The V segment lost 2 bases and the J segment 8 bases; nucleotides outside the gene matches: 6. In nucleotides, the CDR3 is TGTGCCAGCAGTTACCGACAGGGGGGAATAGAAGCTTTCTTT. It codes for CASSYRQGGIEAFF.

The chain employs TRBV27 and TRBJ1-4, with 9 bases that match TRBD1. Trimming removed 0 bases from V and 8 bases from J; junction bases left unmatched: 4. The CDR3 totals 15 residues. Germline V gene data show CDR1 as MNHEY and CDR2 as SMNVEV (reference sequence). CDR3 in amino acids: CASSLSGQGNEKLFF. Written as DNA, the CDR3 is TGTGCCAGCAGTTTATCGGGACAGGGTAACGAAAAACTGTTTTTT.

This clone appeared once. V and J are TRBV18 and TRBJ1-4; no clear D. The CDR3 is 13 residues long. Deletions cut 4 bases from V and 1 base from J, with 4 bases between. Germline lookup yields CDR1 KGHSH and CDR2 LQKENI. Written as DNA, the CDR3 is TGTGCCAGCTCACGGGGAACTAATGAAAAACTGTTTTTT. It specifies CASSRGTNEKLFF.

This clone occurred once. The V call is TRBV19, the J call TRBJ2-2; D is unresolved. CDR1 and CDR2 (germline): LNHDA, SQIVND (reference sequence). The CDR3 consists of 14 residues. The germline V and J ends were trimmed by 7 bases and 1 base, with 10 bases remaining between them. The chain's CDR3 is CASTRSGNTGELFF. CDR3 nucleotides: TGTGCCAGTACTCGCTCCGGGAACACCGGGGAGCTGTTTTTT.

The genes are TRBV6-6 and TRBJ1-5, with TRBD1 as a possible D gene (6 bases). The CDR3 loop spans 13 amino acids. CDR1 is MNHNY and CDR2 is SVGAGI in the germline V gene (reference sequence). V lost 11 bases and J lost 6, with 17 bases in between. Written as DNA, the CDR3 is TGTGCCGCTACGCGGGGGGCAGGTCAGCCCCAGCATTTT. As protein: CAATRGAGQPQHF.

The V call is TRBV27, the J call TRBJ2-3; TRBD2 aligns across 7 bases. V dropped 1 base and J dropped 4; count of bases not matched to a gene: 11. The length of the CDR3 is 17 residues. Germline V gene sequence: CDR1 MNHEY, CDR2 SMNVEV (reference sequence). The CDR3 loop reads CASSLLGGGLIADTQYF. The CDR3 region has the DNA TGTGCCAGCAGTTTATTGGGGGGAGGGTTGATCGCAGATACGCAGTATTTT.

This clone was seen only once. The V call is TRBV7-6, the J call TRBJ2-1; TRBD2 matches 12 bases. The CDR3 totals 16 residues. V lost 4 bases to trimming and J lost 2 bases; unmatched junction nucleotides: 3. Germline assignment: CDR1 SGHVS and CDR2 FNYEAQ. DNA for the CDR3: TGTGCCAGCAGCTCGCCTAGCGGGGGGGCCTACAATGAGCAGTTCTTC. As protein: CASSSPSGGAYNEQFF.

The CDR3 loop reads CASSGGRRLSYEQYF. The CDR3 DNA sequence: TGTGCCAGCAGCGGGGGTCGCAGGCTCTCCTACGAGCAGTACTTC. This chain links TRBV27 with TRBJ2-7, with D perhaps matching TRBD2 (6 bases). Trimming took off 6 bases at V and 0 bases at J, with 15 bases between the two ends. Germline lookup yields CDR1 MNHEY and CDR2 SMNVEV (reference sequence). The CDR3 length is 15 residues.

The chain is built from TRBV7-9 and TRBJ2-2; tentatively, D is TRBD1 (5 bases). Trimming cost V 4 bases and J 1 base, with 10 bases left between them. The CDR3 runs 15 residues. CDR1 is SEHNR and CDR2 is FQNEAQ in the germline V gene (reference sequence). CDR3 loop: CASSSLQENTGELFF. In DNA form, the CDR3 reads TGTGCCAGCAGCTCCCTACAGGAGAACACCGGGGAGCTGTTTTTT.

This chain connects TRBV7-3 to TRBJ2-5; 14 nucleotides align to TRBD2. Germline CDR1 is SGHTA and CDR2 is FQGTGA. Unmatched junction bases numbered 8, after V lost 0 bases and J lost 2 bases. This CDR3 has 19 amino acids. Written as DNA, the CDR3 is TGTGCCAGCAGCTTAACGGGACTAGCGGGAGTGTTGGGTCAAGAGACCCAGTACTTC. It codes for CASSLTGLAGVLGQETQYF.

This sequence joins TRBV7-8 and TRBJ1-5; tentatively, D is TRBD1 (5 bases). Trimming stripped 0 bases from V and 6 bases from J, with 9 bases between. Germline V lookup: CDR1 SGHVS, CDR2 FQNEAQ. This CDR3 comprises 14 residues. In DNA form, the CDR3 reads TGTGCCAGCAGCTTAGCCGCAGGGAGTCAGCCCCAGCATTTT. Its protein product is CASSLAAGSQPQHF.

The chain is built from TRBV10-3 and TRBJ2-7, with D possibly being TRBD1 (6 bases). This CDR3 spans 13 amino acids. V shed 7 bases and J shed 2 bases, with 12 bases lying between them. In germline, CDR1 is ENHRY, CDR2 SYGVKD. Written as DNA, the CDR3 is TGTGCCATCACTGGAACAGGGACCTACGAGCAGTACTTC. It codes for CAITGTGTYEQYF.

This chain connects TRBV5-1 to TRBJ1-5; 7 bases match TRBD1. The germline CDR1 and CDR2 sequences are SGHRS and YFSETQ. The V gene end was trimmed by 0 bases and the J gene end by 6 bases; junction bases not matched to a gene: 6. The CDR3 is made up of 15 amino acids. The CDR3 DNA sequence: TGCGCCAGCAGCTTGGCAGGGGCAGGGGGTCAGCCCCAGCATTTT. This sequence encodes CASSLAGAGGQPQHF.

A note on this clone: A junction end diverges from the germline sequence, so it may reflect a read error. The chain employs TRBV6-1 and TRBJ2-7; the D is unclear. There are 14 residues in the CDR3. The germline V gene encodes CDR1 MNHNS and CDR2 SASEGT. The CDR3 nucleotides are TGTGCCAGCAGTGAAAGGTGGACCGGCTACGGGCAGTACTTC. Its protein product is CASSERWTGYGQYF.

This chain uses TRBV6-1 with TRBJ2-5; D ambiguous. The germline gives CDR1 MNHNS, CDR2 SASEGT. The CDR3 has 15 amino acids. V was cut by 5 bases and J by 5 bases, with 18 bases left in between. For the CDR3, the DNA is TGTGCCAGCAGTCCCCGGCCCTTAGCCCAGGAGACCCAGTACTTC. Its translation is CASSPRPLAQETQYF.

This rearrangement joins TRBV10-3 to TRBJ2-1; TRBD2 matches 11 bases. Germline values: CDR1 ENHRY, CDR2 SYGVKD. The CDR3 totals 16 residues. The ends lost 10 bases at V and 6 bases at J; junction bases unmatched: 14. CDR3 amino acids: CATRSGTSGYFNEQFF. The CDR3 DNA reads TGTGCCACCCGGTCCGGGACTAGCGGATACTTCAATGAGCAGTTCTTC.

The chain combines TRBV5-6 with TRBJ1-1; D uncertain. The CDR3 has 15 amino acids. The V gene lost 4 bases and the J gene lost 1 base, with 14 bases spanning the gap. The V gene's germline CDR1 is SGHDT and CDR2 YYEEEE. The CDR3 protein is CASSHITAGNTEAFF. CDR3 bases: TGTGCCAGCAGCCACATCACAGCAGGGAACACTGAAGCTTTCTTT.

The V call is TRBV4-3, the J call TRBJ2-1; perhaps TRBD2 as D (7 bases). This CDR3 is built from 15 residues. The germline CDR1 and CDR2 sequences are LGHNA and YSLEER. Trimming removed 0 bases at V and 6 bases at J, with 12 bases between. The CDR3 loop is CASSQDGGPLNEQFF. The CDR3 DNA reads TGCGCCAGCAGCCAAGACGGGGGGCCCCTCAATGAGCAGTTCTTC.

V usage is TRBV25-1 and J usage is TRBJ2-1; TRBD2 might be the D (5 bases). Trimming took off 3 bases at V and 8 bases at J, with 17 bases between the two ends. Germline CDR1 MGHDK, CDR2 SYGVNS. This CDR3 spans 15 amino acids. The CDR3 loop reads CASSELRTPVDEQFF. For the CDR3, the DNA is TGTGCCAGCAGTGAGCTCCGGACTCCAGTCGATGAGCAGTTCTTC.

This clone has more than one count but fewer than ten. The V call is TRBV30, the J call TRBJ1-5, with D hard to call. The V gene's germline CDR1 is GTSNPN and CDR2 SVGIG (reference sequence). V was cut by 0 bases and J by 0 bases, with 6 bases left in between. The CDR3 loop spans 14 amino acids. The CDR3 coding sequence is TGTGCCTGGAGTGTGGGATATAGCAATCAGCCCCAGCATTTT. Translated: CAWSVGYSNQPQHF.

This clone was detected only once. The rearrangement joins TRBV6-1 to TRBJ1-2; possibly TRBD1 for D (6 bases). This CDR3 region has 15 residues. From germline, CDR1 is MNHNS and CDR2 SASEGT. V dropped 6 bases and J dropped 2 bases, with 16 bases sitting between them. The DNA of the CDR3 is TGTGCCAGCAGGACCCGGGGGCTTGGGAACTATGGCTACACCTTC. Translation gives CASRTRGLGNYGYTF.

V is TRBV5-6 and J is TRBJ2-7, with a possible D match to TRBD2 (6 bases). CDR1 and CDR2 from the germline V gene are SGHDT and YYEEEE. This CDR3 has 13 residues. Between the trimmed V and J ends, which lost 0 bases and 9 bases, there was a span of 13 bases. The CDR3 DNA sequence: TGTGCCAGCAGCTTGGAAGGCATGGGAGGGCAGTACTTC. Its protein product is CASSLEGMGGQYF.